This is a list of T cell receptor beta chains from one sample in a study of blood T cell repertoires in COVID-19. Data came from immunoSEQ multiplex PCR; TCRdb stores just in-frame clones and leaves some out. The data hold 190,000 or so clones, with nearly 90% observed a single time. The sample comprised peripheral blood. These receptors were obtained from a man aged 50-59 years with acute or convalescent COVID-19. Both conserved end residues are part of each CDR3. Not every row has a clone size; where given, it reads once, few, many or a size class.

>TRBV5-1|TRBJ2-6|.|18
CASSLVSSLPSGANVLTF
>TRBV29-1|TRBJ2-3|once|15
CSVEGNGQSTDTQYF
>TRBV3-1/TRBV3-2|TRBJ2-7|.|14
CASSLRPGTYEQYF
>TRBV27|TRBJ2-1|once|14
CASSRRQYYNEQFF
>TRBV28|TRBJ2-5|.|14
CASSPTGFQETQYF
>TRBV2|TRBJ2-2|.|16
CASSEALQGLRGELFF
>TRBV29-1|TRBJ2-5|.|16
CSVGGLAGASQETQYF
>TRBV3-1/TRBV3-2|TRBJ2-2|.|15
CASSQDAGVPGELFF
>TRBV11-2|TRBJ1-1|.|15
CASSLMLGANTEAFF
>TRBV19|TRBJ1-5|.|15
CATQGIGEINQPQHF
>TRBV6-5|TRBJ2-3|.|15
CASSYSAGGPDTQYF
>TRBV11-2|TRBJ2-1|.|12
CASSLSSGTQFF
>TRBV5-4|TRBJ2-1|.|14
CASSLGTSGNEQFF
>TRBV9|TRBJ2-3|once|17
CASSAALSGGPTDTQYF
>TRBV29-1|TRBJ1-5|.|13
CSVLGQAGGPQHF
>TRBV21-1|TRBJ2-7|.|20
CASSKCFGGLAGGSSYEQYF
>TRBV5-4|TRBJ1-5|few|13
CASSLSGGQPQHF
>TRBV11-2|TRBJ2-1|.|15
CASRPTGTFYNEQFF
>TRBV27|TRBJ2-7|.|14
CASSFWDRVNEQYF
>TRBV28|TRBJ2-7|.|15
CASRVRGQLSYEQYF
>TRBV6-5|TRBJ1-2|.|14
CASRDTGGSYGYTF
>TRBV28|TRBJ1-5|.|19
CASSFQVVLADRGGQPQHF
>TRBV5-6|TRBJ1-6|.|14
CASSFRVEDSPLHF
>TRBV28|TRBJ1-3|.|17
CASSPRVGKPWGNTIYF
>TRBV9|TRBJ2-5|few|15
CASSASGAIQETQYF
>TRBV6-5|TRBJ1-2|.|13
CASKTGLSDGYTF
>TRBV5-1|TRBJ2-5|.|15
CASRARLAGGETQYF
>TRBV7-3|TRBJ2-2|.|17
CASSLRVGQGNTGELFF
>TRBV11-2|TRBJ1-5|.|15
CASSFGPLGGQPQHF
>TRBV4-2|TRBJ2-6|.|17
CASSIRPGVSGANVLTF
>TRBV4-1|TRBJ2-4|once|16
CASSQEGVGRSNIQYF
>TRBV7-2|TRBJ2-1|.|17
CASSLVASRSSYNEQFF
>TRBV19|TRBJ1-5|.|15
CASSIQAGANQPQHF
>TRBV27|TRBJ2-1|.|15
CASSFGGPGNNEQFF
>TRBV7-3|TRBJ2-7|.|14
CASSLIGGTYEQYF
>TRBV5-1|TRBJ1-3|.|16
CASSLVGQGRGNTIYF
>TRBV2|TRBJ1-5|.|17
CASSEGFGMWSNQPQHF
>TRBV7-8|TRBJ2-5|.|15
CASSLVPNRGETQYF
>TRBV7-3|TRBJ2-3|.|13
CASSLVTTDTQYF
>TRBV6-1|TRBJ1-6|.|13
CASSLTGSTPLHF
>TRBV18|TRBJ1-3|.|16
CASSPLTAQAGNTIYF
>TRBV29-1|TRBJ1-1|.|13
CSALGRQNTEAFF
>TRBV11-2|TRBJ1-3|.|15
CASSLEGQYGNTIYF
>TRBV5-6|TRBJ1-1|.|12
CASSSSEAEAFF
>TRBV6-5|TRBJ1-5|.|14
CASSPYRPNQPQHF
>TRBV9|TRBJ2-5|once|12
CASRGQTETQYF